This TCR beta chain was observed in a study of blood T cell repertoires in COVID-19. Across the study: From the United States, Italy and Spain came samples of acute and convalescent COVID-19. The analysed material was cDNA or gDNA that came from T cells, B-cell-depleted T cells, or PBMCs.

In its sample, this clone was seen once. Within the sample, other DNA sequences also encode this same CDR3. V shed 4 bases and J 1 base; nucleotides not matched to a gene: 2. CDR1 is LGHDT and CDR2 is YNNKEL in the germline V gene (reference sequence). This CDR3 has 14 amino acids. Authors' data handling: Estimation of nucleated cell counts relied on the amplification of reference gene primers. The method was immunoSEQ multiplex PCR; TCRdb's version includes in-frame clones alone and lacks a portion of them. The V and J calls and the clone size are those of that table, but D and trimming were determined from the DNA. The data contain fewer than 250,000 clones, approximately 82% of them seen just once; the ten biggest clones take up 7% to 10%.

The sequence was collected from a woman aged 50 to 60 with acute or convalescent COVID-19. The V and J genes are TRBV3-1 (or the pseudogene TRBV3-2) and TRBJ1-1; 8 bases agree with TRBD1. Input material: peripheral blood. CDR3 region: CASSRGQGNTEAFF. Here the CDR3 DNA reads TGTGCCAGCAGCCGAGGACAGGGGAACACTGAAGCTTTCTTT.